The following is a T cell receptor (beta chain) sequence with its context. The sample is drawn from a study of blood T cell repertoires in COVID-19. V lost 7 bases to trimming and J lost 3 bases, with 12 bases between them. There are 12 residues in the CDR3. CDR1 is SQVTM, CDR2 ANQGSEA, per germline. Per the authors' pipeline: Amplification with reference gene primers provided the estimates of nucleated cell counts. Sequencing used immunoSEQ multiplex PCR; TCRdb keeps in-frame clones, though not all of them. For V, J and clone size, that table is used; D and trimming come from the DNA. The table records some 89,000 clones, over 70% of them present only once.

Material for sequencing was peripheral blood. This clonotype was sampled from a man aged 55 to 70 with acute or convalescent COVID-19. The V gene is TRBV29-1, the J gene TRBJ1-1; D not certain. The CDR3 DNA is TGCAGCGGCGCGGGCTCATACACTGAAGCTTTCTTT. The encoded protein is CSGAGSYTEAFF.